A selection of T cell receptor beta chains follows, all from one sample in a study of identical twins. TCRdb processed the 5' RACE reads anew with MiXCR; each CDR3 protein has one entry. The sample carries 500,000 to 650,000 distinct CDR3 sequences, around 7.5% recorded once. The same data also contributed to another study, on yellow fever vaccine responses in identical twins.

Material: PBMCs. Receptors were obtained from a woman under 30 in good health. Both conserved end residues are part of each CDR3. D genes are given only for firm matches. Size is omitted from some rows. Given values are once, few, many or a class for expanded clones.

TRBV27	few	TRBJ1-1	.	CASILRVGGSEAFF	TGTGCCAGCATCCTAAGGGTAGGTGGAAGTGAAGCTTTCTTT
TRBV20-1	.	TRBJ1-4	.	CSARDATNEKLFF	TGCAGTGCGAGAGACGCAACTAATGAAAAACTGTTTTTT
TRBV28	.	TRBJ2-7	TRBD1	CASSLGQGATYEQYF	TGTGCCAGCAGTCTGGGACAGGGGGCTACCTACGAGCAGTACTTC
TRBV27	.	TRBJ2-6	.	CASSLGLNSGANVLTF	TGTGCCAGCAGTCTGGGGCTTAACTCTGGGGCCAACGTCCTGACTTTC
TRBV27	few	TRBJ2-2	TRBD2	CASSLLYGGARGELFF	TGTGCCAGCAGTTTACTTTACGGGGGGGCTCGCGGGGAGCTGTTTTTT
TRBV28	many	TRBJ2-1	TRBD2	CASSRQRTSAEQFF	TGTGCCAGCAGTAGACAAAGGACTAGCGCTGAGCAGTTCTTC
TRBV5-1	many	TRBJ2-5	.	CASRTTLVETQYF	TGCGCCAGCAGAACAACGCTGGTGGAGACCCAGTACTTC
TRBV12-3/TRBV12-4	few	TRBJ2-2	TRBD2	CASNPGAWTSSGELFF	TGTGCCAGCAATCCGGGGGCCTGGACTAGCTCCGGGGAGCTGTTTTTT
TRBV20-1	.	TRBJ1-1	.	CSAAGRTEAFF	TGCAGTGCCGCAGGGCGAACTGAAGCTTTCTTT
TRBV29-1	once	TRBJ1-1	.	CSVGLLQAGTEAFF	TGCAGCGTGGGATTATTACAGGCGGGCACTGAAGCTTTCTTT
TRBV20-1	many	TRBJ1-1	.	CSATDNGQLNTEAFF	TGCAGTGCTACCGACAACGGACAGCTGAACACTGAAGCTTTCTTT
TRBV29-1	few	TRBJ1-1	.	CSVTTMNTEAFF	TGCAGCGTAACAACCATGAACACTGAAGCTTTCTTT
TRBV9	many	TRBJ1-3	.	CASSVADSGNTIYF	TGTGCCAGCAGCGTAGCCGACTCTGGAAACACCATATATTTT
TRBV4-1	.	TRBJ2-2	TRBD2	CASSQGSLAGPTGELFF	TGCGCCAGCAGCCAAGGATCCCTAGCGGGCCCCACCGGGGAGCTGTTTTTT
TRBV9	.	TRBJ2-4	.	CASSARGLVIDIQYF	TGTGCCAGCAGCGCCCGAGGGTTAGTGATTGACATTCAGTACTTC
TRBV24-1	many	TRBJ2-1	TRBD1	CATSDRGPGKQFF	TGTGCCACCAGTGATAGGGGGCCGGGGAAGCAGTTCTTC
TRBV24-1	many	TRBJ2-2	TRBD1	CATSPGQAGELFF	TGTGCCACCAGCCCAGGACAGGCCGGGGAGCTGTTTTTT
TRBV29-1	few	TRBJ2-7	.	CSVGAAYEQYF	TGCAGCGTTGGGGCCGCCTACGAGCAGTACTTC
TRBV4-1	few	TRBJ2-5	.	CASSPGEVETQYF	TGCGCCAGCAGCCCCGGGGAGGTGGAGACCCAGTACTTC
TRBV14	many	TRBJ2-1	TRBD2	CASSQERERNEQFF	TGTGCCAGCAGCCAGGAGCGGGAGAGGAATGAGCAGTTCTTC
TRBV12-3/TRBV12-4	many	TRBJ2-6	.	CASSTGEDGANVLTF	TGTGCCAGCAGCACCGGGGAAGATGGGGCCAACGTCCTGACTTTC
TRBV2	.	TRBJ2-1	.	CASSDEAPWGDEQFF	TGTGCCAGCAGCGACGAAGCCCCCTGGGGCGATGAGCAGTTCTTC
TRBV5-7	many	TRBJ1-2	.	CASSLWVRGDTF	TGTGCCAGCAGCTTATGGGTGCGGGGAGACACCTTC
TRBV20-1	few	TRBJ2-5	.	CSARDPGSSAQETQYF	TGCAGTGCTAGAGACCCGGGGTCCTCAGCCCAAGAGACCCAGTACTTC
TRBV20-1	.	TRBJ2-1	TRBD2	CSALSPAGGPNEQFF	TGCAGTGCTCTGAGTCCGGCGGGGGGGCCCAATGAGCAGTTCTTC
TRBV24-1	few	TRBJ2-5	.	CATSDPTPQGGETQYF	TGTGCCACCAGTGACCCGACCCCCCAGGGGGGAGAGACCCAGTACTTC
TRBV5-1	.	TRBJ2-5	.	CASSLDRDGQETQYF	TGCGCCAGCAGCTTGGACCGGGACGGACAAGAGACCCAGTACTTC
TRBV5-1	many	TRBJ2-2	.	CASSWRRGTGELFF	TGCGCCAGCAGCTGGAGAAGAGGGACCGGGGAGCTGTTTTTT
TRBV28	.	TRBJ1-4	.	CASSPGWRNLEKLFF	TGTGCCAGCAGTCCGGGCTGGAGGAATCTTGAAAAACTGTTTTTT
TRBV20-1	.	TRBJ2-5	TRBD2	CCARVGASGVQETQYF	TGCTGTGCTAGAGTCGGGGCTAGCGGAGTCCAAGAGACCCAGTACTTC
TRBV4-1	.	TRBJ2-4	TRBD2	CASSQEIAGALIAKNIQYF	TGCGCCAGCAGCCAGGAAATAGCGGGGGCCCTAATAGCCAAAAACATTCAGTACTTC
TRBV10-3	many	TRBJ2-7	TRBD1	CAISGQAYEQYF	TGTGCCATCAGCGGACAGGCCTACGAGCAGTACTTC
TRBV5-1	.	TRBJ2-5	.	CASSPDMGRQTQYF	TGCGCCAGCAGCCCGGACATGGGAAGGCAGACCCAGTACTTC
TRBV6-1	.	TRBJ1-2	.	CASRASGNYGYTF	TGTGCCAGCAGGGCCTCAGGGAACTATGGCTACACCTTC
TRBV4-1	many	TRBJ2-1	TRBD2	CASQTSARDNEQFF	TGCGCCAGCCAGACTAGCGCCAGAGACAATGAGCAGTTCTTC